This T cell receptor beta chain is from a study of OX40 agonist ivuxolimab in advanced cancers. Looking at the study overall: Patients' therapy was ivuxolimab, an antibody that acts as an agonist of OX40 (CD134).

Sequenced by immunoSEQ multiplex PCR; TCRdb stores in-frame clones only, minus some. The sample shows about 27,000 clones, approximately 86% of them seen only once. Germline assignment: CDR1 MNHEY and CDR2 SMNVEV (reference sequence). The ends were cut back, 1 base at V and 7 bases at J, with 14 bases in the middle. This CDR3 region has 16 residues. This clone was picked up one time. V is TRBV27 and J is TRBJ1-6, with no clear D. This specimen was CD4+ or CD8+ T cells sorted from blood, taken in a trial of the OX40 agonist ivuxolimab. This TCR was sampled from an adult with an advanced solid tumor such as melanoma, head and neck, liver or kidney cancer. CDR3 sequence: CASSLLPLGPNSPLHF. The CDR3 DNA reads TGTGCCAGCAGTTTATTACCCCTAGGGCCCAATTCACCCCTCCACTTT.